This T cell receptor beta chain was sequenced in a study of tissue T cells after allogeneic stem cell transplantation. Steroid-refractory graft-versus-host disease after allogeneic hematopoietic cell transplant qualified adults for prospective research-autopsy enrollment. Every graft-versus-host disease patient had gastrointestinal disease and got several lines of graft-versus-host disease therapy. J lost 3 bases, V lost 5 bases, and 2 bases had no gene match. CDR3 length equals 14 residues. Germline loops: CDR1 MGHRA, CDR2 YSYEKL. Survey-depth TCRbeta CDR3 sequencing reported V/J genes and productive frequencies. Profiled with immunoSEQ multiplex PCR; TCRdb holds only in-frame clones, not every one. Found here are about 1,000 clones, about 39% of them singletons; the top ten hold roughly 44%. Study-level points and caveats: TCR repertoires tracked anatomic similarity, regardless of disease or transplant status.

This clone is medium-sized within its sample. Its cognate antigen is unknown. The TCR was taken from a female patient between 40 and 75 years old with steroid-refractory graft-versus-host disease after an allogeneic stem cell transplant. Some T cells may be transferred from the graft donor. The sequencing here drew on stomach tissue, taken at autopsy. The chain uses TRBV4-1 and TRBJ2-5; 11 nucleotides line up with TRBD2. CDR3 residues: CASSKTSGEETQYF. The CDR3 DNA sequence: TGCGCCAGCAGCAAGACTAGCGGGGAAGAGACCCAGTACTTC.